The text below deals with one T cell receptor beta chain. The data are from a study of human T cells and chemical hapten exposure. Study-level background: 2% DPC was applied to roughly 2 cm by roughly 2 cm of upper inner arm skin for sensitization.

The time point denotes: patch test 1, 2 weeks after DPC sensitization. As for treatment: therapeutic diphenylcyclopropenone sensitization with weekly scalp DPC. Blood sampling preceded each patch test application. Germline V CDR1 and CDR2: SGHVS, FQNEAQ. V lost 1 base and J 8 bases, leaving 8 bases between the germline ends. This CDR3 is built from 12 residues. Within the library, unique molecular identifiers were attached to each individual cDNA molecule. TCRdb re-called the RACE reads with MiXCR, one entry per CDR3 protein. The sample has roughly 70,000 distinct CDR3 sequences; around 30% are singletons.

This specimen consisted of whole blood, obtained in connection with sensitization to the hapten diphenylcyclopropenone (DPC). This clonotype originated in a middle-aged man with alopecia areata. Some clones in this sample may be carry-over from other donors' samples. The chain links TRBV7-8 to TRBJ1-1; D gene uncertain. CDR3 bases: TGTGCCAGCAGCTTAGGGGCAGGAGAAGCTTTCTTT. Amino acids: CASSLGAGEAFF.